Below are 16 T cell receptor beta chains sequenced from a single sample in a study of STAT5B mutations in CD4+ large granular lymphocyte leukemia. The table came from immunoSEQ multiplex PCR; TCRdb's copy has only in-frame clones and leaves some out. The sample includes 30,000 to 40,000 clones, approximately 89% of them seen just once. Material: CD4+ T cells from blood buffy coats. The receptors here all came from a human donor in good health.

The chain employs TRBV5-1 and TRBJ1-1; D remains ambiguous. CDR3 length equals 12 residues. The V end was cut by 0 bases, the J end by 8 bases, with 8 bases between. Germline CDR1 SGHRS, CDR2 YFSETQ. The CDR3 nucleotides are TGCGCCAGCAGCTTGGGTCCGATGGAAGCTTTCTTT. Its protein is CASSLGPMEAFF.

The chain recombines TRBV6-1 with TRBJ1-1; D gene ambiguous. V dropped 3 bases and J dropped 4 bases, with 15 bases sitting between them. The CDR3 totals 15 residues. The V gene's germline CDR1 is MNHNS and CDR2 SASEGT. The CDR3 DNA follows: TGTGCCAGCAGTGACCCGGTAGACTCACCCACTGAAGCTTTCTTT. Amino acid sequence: CASSDPVDSPTEAFF.

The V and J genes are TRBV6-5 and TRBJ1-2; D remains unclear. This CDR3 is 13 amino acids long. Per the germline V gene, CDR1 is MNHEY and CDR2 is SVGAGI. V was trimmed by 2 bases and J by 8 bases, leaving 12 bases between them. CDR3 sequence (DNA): TGTGCCAGCAGTTACCGGCCCAGCACCGGCTACACCTTC. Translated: CASSYRPSTGYTF.

CDR3 nucleotide sequence: TGTGCCAGCACCAAGGGACTAGCGGAGAACAATGAGCAGTTCTTC. Amino acids: CASTKGLAENNEQFF. The genes are TRBV11-2 and TRBJ2-1, with 11 positions matching TRBD2. Losses at the gene ends were 7 bases for V and 5 bases for J; bases not matched to a gene: 7. This CDR3 region has 15 residues. CDR1 is SGHAT, CDR2 FQNNGV, per germline.

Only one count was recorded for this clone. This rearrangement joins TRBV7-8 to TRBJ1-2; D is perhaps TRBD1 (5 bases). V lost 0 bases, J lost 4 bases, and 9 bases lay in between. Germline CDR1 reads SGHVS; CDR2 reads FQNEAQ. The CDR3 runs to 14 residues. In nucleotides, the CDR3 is TGTGCCAGCAGCTTAGCCAGGGAAGTCTATGGCTACACCTTC. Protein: CASSLAREVYGYTF.

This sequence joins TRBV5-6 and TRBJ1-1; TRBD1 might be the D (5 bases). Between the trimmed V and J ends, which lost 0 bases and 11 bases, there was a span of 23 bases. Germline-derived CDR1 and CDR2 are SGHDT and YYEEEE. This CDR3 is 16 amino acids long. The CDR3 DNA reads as TGTGCCAGCAGCTTGGATCCTGGGGGTGGGTCAGCGGAGGCTTTCTTT. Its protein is CASSLDPGGGSAEAFF.

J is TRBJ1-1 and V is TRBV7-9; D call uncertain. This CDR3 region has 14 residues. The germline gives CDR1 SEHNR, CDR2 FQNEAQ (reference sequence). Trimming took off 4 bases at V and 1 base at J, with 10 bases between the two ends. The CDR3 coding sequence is TGTGCCAGCAGCTATTTGACGGGGAACACTGAAGCTTTCTTT. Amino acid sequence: CASSYLTGNTEAFF.

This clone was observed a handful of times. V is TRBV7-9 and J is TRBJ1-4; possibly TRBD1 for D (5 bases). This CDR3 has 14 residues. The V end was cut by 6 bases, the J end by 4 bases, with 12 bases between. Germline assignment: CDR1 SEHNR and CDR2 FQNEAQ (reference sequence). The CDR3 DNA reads TGTGCCAGCAGTTGGCGACAGAATAATGAAAAACTGTTTTTT. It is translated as CASSWRQNNEKLFF.

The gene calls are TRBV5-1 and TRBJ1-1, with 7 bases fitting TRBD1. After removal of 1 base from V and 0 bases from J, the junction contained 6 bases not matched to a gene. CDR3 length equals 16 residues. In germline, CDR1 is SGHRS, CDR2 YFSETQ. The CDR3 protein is CASSLTLGQLNTEAFF. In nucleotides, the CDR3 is TGCGCCAGCAGCTTGACGCTGGGACAGCTGAACACTGAAGCTTTCTTT.

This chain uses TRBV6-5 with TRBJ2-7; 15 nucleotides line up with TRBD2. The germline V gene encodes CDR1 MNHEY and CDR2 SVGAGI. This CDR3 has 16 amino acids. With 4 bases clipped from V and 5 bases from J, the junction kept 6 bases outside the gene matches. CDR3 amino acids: CASSSRTSGGANEQYF. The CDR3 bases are TGTGCCAGCAGTTCCCGGACTAGCGGGGGGGCCAACGAGCAGTACTTC.

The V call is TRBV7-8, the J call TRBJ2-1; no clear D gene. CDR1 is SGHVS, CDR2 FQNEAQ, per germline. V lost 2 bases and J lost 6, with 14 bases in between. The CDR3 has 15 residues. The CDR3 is CASSLRRNDFNEQFF. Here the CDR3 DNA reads TGTGCCAGCAGCTTACGGAGAAACGACTTCAATGAGCAGTTCTTC.

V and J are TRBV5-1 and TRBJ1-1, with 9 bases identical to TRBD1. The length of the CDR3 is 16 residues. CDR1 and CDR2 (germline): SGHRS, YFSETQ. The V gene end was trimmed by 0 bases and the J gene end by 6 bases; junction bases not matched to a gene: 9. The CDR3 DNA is TGCGCCAGCAGCTTGGGGACAGGGGAGTTTAAACCTGAAGCTTTCTTT. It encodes CASSLGTGEFKPEAFF.

For the CDR3, the DNA is TGTGCCTGGGGAACGGGACAGACTGAAGCTTTCTTT. This codes for CAWGTGQTEAFF. The gene calls are TRBV30 and TRBJ1-1; 7 bases match TRBD1. There are 12 residues in the CDR3. Per germline, CDR1 GTSNPN and CDR2 SVGIG (reference sequence). V was clipped by 5 bases and J by 5 bases; unmatched bases: 5.

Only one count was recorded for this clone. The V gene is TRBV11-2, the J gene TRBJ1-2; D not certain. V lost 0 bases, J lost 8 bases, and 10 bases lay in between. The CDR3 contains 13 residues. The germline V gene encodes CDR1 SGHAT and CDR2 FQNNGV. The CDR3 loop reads CASSLEGFRGYTF. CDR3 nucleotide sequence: TGTGCCAGCAGCTTAGAAGGGTTCAGGGGCTACACCTTC.

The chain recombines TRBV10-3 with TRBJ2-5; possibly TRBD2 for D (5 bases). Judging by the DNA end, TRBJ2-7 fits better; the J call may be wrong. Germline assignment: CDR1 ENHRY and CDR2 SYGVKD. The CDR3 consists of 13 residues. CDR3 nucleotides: TGTGCCATCAGTTCCATTAGCGACTACGAGCAGTACTTC. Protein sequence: CAISSISDYEQYF.

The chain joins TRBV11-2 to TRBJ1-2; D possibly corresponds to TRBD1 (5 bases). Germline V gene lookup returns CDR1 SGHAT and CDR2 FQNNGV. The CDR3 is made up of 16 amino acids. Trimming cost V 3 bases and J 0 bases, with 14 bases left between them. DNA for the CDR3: TGTGCCAGCAGCTTTAGTTCAGGGACCACTAACTATGGCTACACCTTC. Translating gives CASSFSSGTTNYGYTF.